This is a list of T cell receptor beta chains from one sample in a study of cytomegalovirus exposure and HLA in healthy donors. The protocol was immunoSEQ multiplex PCR, while the TCRdb copy is restricted to in-frame clones and leaves out a portion. The sample yields 110,000 to 150,000 clones, about three quarters seen once. The sequencing sample was made of PBMCs. These receptors came from a male donor in good health and CMV-seropositive. Each CDR3 is given without its conserved first and last residue.

TRBV9 ASSVDGTSGIYEQY
TRBV6-1 ASSLQAANEKLF
TRBV2 ASSSPRGEGTEAF
TRBV6-1 ASKRLAGVQETQY
TRBV28 ASSSPSGETQY
TRBV4-1 ASSHDATGQGKAGYT
TRBV11-2 ASSLVSAGVPYEQY
TRBV5-5 ASSLVETAYEQY
TRBV6-6 ASSYGQIYEQY
TRBV5-1 ASSLGQEFAWQY
TRBV5-1 ASSFGSAVMSGELF
TRBV28 ASSRGGSYEQY
TRBV9 ASSVEVGQGSSYEQY
TRBV5-4 ARSSPSRGDNEQF
TRBV11-3 ASSLDQSGTGFTGELF
TRBV21-1 ASSKARRGNGELF
TRBV6-4 ASSETSGGATDTQY
TRBV28 ASSLAGDNQPQH
TRBV10-3 AISESNRDNTEAF
TRBV7-2 ASSLDGVLDEQY
TRBV28 ASKGHHQETQY
TRBV4-1 ASSLGTSAYEQY
TRBV27 ASSFGSGRTWGNNEQF
TRBV5-1 ASSGGATSTDTQY
TRBV21-1 ASSLYQTLAGDYNEQF
TRBV11-2 ASSLGPGRPPSYEQY
TRBV6-5 ASSYWGTGRHEQY
TRBV29-1 SVSALKGQGVKDTQY
TRBV7-9 ASSQGQLYGYT
TRBV7-9 ASSPLGLAVDTQY
TRBV19 ASSIVTPFIGETQY
TRBV9 ASSAGGGSTYEQY
TRBV10-3 AILASGGSDTQY
TRBV9 ASSVVSLAEQF
TRBV28 ASSLGLRVLSYEQY
TRBV6-1 ASTLPGLEETQY
TRBV27 ASTLGTSGVNEQF
TRBV28 ASMSGEATGELF
TRBV6-1 ASSEIRVEKAF
TRBV4-2 ASSRRQDGNYGYT
TRBV28 ASAGLAATDTQY